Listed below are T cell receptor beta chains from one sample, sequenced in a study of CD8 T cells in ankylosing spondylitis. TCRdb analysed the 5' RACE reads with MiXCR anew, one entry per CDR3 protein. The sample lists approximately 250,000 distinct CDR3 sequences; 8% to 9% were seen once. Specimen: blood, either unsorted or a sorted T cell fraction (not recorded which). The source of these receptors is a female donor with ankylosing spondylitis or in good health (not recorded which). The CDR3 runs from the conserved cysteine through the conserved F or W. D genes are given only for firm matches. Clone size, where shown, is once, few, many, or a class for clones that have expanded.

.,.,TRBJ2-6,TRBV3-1,TGTGCCAGCACCCTCCGTGGGACCATTTCTGGGGCCAACGTCCTGACTTTC,CASTLRGTISGANVLTF
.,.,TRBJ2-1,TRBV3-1,TGTGCCAGCAGCCAAGGACTAAACAATGAGCAGTTCTTC,CASSQGLNNEQFF
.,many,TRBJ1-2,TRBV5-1,TGCGCCAGCAGCTTGATCCGGAACTATGGCTACACCTTC,CASSLIRNYGYTF
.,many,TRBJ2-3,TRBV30,TGTGCCTGGGGGGGGGGCCTCGGGACAGATACGCAGTATTTT,CAWGGGLGTDTQYF
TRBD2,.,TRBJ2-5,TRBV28,TGTGCCAGCAGTCGACTAGCAGGGACCCAGTACTTC,CASSRLAGTQYF
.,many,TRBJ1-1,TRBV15,TGTGCCACCAGCAGAGCCCTCCGGGGGTGGGGTGAAGCTTTCTTT,CATSRALRGWGEAFF
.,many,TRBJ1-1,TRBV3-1,TGTGCCAGCAGCCAAGATTATCTATCGGACGCTAACACTGAAGCTTTCTTT,CASSQDYLSDANTEAFF
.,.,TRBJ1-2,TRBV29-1,TGCAGCCATTGCCCCTGCGGACCGGAGGGGTATGGCTACACCTTC,CSHCPCGPEGYGYTF
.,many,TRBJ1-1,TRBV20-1,TGCAGTGCGTTTGAGACAGGACAAACAAACACTGAAGCTTTCTTT,CSAFETGQTNTEAFF
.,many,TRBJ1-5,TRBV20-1,TGCAGTGCTAGTAGGGGGGGGACCGTAGGGCCCCAGCATTTT,CSASRGGTVGPQHF
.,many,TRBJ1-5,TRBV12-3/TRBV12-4,TGTGCCAGCAGTTTAGAAGGGGCGACCCAGCATTTT,CASSLEGATQHF
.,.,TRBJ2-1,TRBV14,TGTGCCAGCACACCCGGGAGTAGGTCCTACAATGAGCAGTTCTTC,CASTPGSRSYNEQFF
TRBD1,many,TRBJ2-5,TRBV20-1,TGCAGTGCTAGAGATATTGGACAGGGAAGGGAGACCCAGTACTTC,CSARDIGQGRETQYF
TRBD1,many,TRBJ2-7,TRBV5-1,TGCGCCAGCAGACCGGGACAGGGTCTCTACGAGCAGTACTTC,CASRPGQGLYEQYF
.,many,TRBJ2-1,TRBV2,TGTGCCAGCAGTGAAAGGGGACCGCAGTTCTTC,CASSERGPQFF
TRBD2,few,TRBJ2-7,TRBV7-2,TGTGCCAGCAGCTTAAATGGCGGGAGGGCCTACGAGCAGTACTTC,CASSLNGGRAYEQYF
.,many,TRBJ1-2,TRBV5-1,TGCGCCAGCAGCTTGGCCGCCCCTTCGGAGGGGGGTGGAAGTCGCTATGGCTACACCTTC,CASSLAAPSEGGGSRYGYTF
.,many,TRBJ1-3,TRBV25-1,TGTGCCAGCAGTGGGAGTCAGAGCTCTGGAAACACCATATATTTT,CASSGSQSSGNTIYF
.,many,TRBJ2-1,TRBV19,TGTGCCAGTAAGGATCAGGGCCCTAGCGTGCACAATGAGCAGTTCTTC,CASKDQGPSVHNEQFF
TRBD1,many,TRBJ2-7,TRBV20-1,TGCAGAGCTGGACAGGGGCCCTACGAGCAGTACTTC,CRAGQGPYEQYF
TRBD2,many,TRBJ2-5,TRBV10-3,TGTGCCATCAGAGCCGGGACTAGCGGCCAAGAGACCCAGTACTTC,CAIRAGTSGQETQYF
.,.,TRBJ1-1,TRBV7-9,TGTGCCAGCAGCCAGCGGGACGTCTTAGAAGCTTTCTTT,CASSQRDVLEAFF
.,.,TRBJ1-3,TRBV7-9,TGTGCCAGCAGCCTTAGTTCAGGCCGAACTGGAAACACCATATATTTT,CASSLSSGRTGNTIYF
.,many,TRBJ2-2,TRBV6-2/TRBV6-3,TGTGCCAGCAGTTCCCGGCAGGAGAGTTTAGCGAGAAACACCGGGGAGCTGTTTTTT,CASSSRQESLARNTGELFF
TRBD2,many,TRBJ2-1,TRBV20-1,TGCAGTGCTAGGCCGACGGTGCGGGAGAGGAATGAGCAGTTCTTC,CSARPTVRERNEQFF
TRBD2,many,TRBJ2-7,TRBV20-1,TGCAGTGCCCCCGGGAGCGGAGCGGGACTCAACGGGGAGCAGTACTTC,CSAPGSGAGLNGEQYF
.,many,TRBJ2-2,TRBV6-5,TGTGCCAGCAGTTATGACGGGGGCGGGGAGCTGTTTTTT,CASSYDGGGELFF
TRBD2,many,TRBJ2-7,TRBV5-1,TGCGCCAGCAGCCCCTATAGCGGGAGGTACTCCTACGAGCAGTACTTC,CASSPYSGRYSYEQYF
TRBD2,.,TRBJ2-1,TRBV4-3,TGCGCCAGCAGCCCCGAACGCGGGAGTAAAGAGCAGTTCTTC,CASSPERGSKEQFF
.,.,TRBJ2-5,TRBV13,TGTGCCAGCAGCTTAGGCGCCCAGAGGGAGACCCAGTACTTC,CASSLGAQRETQYF
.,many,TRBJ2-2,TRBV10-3,TGTGCCATCAGTTTGATCAGGGGGAACACCGGGGAGCTGTTTTTT,CAISLIRGNTGELFF
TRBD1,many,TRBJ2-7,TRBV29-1,TGCAGCGCCGGGGGGGACAGGGGGTCCTACGAGCAGTACTTC,CSAGGDRGSYEQYF
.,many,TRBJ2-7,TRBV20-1,TGCAGTGCTAGACGTCAGGGGTTAGAGCAGTACTTC,CSARRQGLEQYF
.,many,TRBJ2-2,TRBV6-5,TGTGCCAGCAGTTACGACAGTGAAGGGACCGGGGAGCTGTTTTTT,CASSYDSEGTGELFF
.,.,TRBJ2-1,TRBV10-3,TGTGCCATCGGTGATGGGGACAATGAGCAGTTCTTC,CAIGDGDNEQFF
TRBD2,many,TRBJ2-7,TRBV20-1,TGCAGTGCTCCCGGGACTAGCGGATACTACGAGCAGTACTTC,CSAPGTSGYYEQYF
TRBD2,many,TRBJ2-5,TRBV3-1,TGTGCCAGCAGCCAACTTTCTCGGGGACTAGCGGGGGTCGGCCAAGAGACCCAGTACTTC,CASSQLSRGLAGVGQETQYF
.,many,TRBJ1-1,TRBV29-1,TGCAGCGGTACGTTGGTTCTCAACACTGAAGCTTTCTTT,CSGTLVLNTEAFF
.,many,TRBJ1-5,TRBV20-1,TGCAGTGCCAGCACCGATGCAGTTAGCAATCAGCCCCAGCATTTT,CSASTDAVSNQPQHF
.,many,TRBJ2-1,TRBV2,TGTGCCGACGGGGGAGCAGGGTACAATGAGCAGTTCTTC,CADGGAGYNEQFF
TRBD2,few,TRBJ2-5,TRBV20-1,TGCAGTGCTTATAGCGGGAGGGGACAAGAGACCCAGTACTTC,CSAYSGRGQETQYF
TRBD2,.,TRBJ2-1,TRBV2,TGTGCCAGCAGTGATCCCGGACTAGCGGGAGAAGGGAATGAGCAGTTCTTC,CASSDPGLAGEGNEQFF
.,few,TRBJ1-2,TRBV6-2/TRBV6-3,TGTGCCAGCACCGGGACGGTGATCCCCCCGGATGGCTACACCTTC,CASTGTVIPPDGYTF
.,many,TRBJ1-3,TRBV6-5,TGTGCCAGCAGTTACGGGCCCAGAAACACCATATATTTT,CASSYGPRNTIYF
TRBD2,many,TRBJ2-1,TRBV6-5,TGTGCCAGCAGTTATGGGCTAGCGGGAGGAGTTGAGCAGTTCTTC,CASSYGLAGGVEQFF